The rows below give T cell receptor beta chains drawn from one sample of a study of metastatic and nonmetastatic thyroid tumors. TCRdb re-called clones from the PCR reads using MiXCR. The profile shows about 28,000 clones, about a sixth of them singletons. Source material: blood. All receptors come from a female donor with papillary thyroid cancer or a benign thyroid nodule (not recorded which). Some clones in this sample may be carry-over from other donors' samples. CDR3s include the opening cysteine and the closing phenylalanine or tryptophan. A D gene is named only where the DNA matches it firmly. Part of the rows lack a size; the others show once, few, many or a class for expanded clones.

size | J | D | V | CDR3 | DNA
medium-sized | TRBJ1-2 | - | TRBV12-3/TRBV12-4 | CASSSRPYGYTF | TGTGCCAGCAGTTCACGTCCCTATGGCTACACCTTC
few | TRBJ2-3 | - | TRBV5-1 | CASSVGTLMGGTDTQYF | TGCGCCAGCAGCGTCGGTACCCTGATGGGAGGCACAGATACGCAGTATTTT
many | TRBJ2-7 | - | TRBV18 | CASSRTLPYEQYF | TGTGCCAGCTCGAGGACACTCCCCTACGAGCAGTACTTC
- | TRBJ1-1 | - | TRBV19 | CASKPWGQNTEAFF | TGTGCCAGTAAACCATGGGGGCAGAACACTGAAGCTTTCTTT
- | TRBJ2-7 | TRBD1 | TRBV28 | CASSFSDRGARPYEQYF | TGTGCCAGCAGTTTTTCGGACAGGGGAGCCCGTCCCTACGAGCAGTACTTC
- | TRBJ2-1 | TRBD2 | TRBV24-1 | CATSDDSGRGYNEQFF | TGTGCCACCAGTGATGATAGCGGGAGGGGCTACAATGAGCAGTTCTTC
many | TRBJ1-2 | TRBD1 | TRBV10-3 | CAISPGQGYTF | TGTGCCATCAGTCCGGGACAGGGATACACCTTC
many | TRBJ2-2 | - | TRBV20-1 | CSARMPTGELFF | TGCAGTGCTAGAATGCCTACCGGGGAGCTGTTTTTT
medium-sized | TRBJ2-7 | TRBD2 | TRBV12-3/TRBV12-4 | CASSLLAGNYEQYF | TGTGCCAGCAGTTTACTAGCGGGGAACTACGAGCAGTACTTC
many | TRBJ2-7 | - | TRBV19 | CASKGGPSYEQYF | TGTGCCAGTAAGGGGGGGCCCTCGTACGAGCAGTACTTC
medium-sized | TRBJ1-5 | - | TRBV28 | CASSDFGSWQPQHF | TGTGCCAGCAGCGACTTCGGGTCTTGGCAGCCCCAGCATTTT
- | TRBJ2-7 | - | TRBV6-1 | CASSNGAAGTYEQYF | TGTGCCAGCAGTAATGGAGCTGCGGGCACGTACGAGCAGTACTTC
many | TRBJ1-2 | - | TRBV19 | CASSRLYDLGRRNYGYTF | TGTGCCAGTAGTAGGTTGTACGATCTTGGAAGGAGGAACTATGGCTACACCTTC
many | TRBJ2-3 | TRBD2 | TRBV2 | CASSVGTSSTDTQYF | TGTGCCAGCAGTGTAGGGACTAGCTCCACAGATACGCAGTATTTT
many | TRBJ1-2 | - | TRBV18 | CASSPDQDYGYTF | TGTGCCAGCTCACCCGATCAGGACTATGGCTACACCTTC
many | TRBJ2-2 | - | TRBV18 | CASSSRLAVTNTGELFF | TGTGCCAGCTCATCAAGGCTCGCGGTCACGAACACCGGGGAGCTGTTTTTT
few | TRBJ1-4 | - | TRBV6-5 | CASSYYREGEKLFF | TGTGCCAGCAGTTACTACAGGGAAGGTGAAAAACTGTTTTTT
many | TRBJ1-6 | - | TRBV9 | CASSGALSGPFNSPLHF | TGTGCCAGCAGCGGAGCCCTATCGGGACCCTTTAATTCACCCCTCCACTTT
- | TRBJ2-1 | - | TRBV11-2 | CASSSDSSSYNEQFF | TGTGCCAGCAGCTCGGACTCGAGCTCCTACAATGAGCAGTTCTTC
many | TRBJ2-1 | - | TRBV29-1 | CSVAPSAYNEQFF | TGCAGCGTTGCCCCTAGTGCCTACAATGAGCAGTTCTTC
- | TRBJ2-3 | TRBD1 | TRBV5-1 | CTSSLSVGQGATDTQYF | TGCACCAGCAGCTTGTCCGTCGGACAGGGGGCGACAGATACGCAGTATTTT
- | TRBJ2-2 | TRBD2 | TRBV10-3 | CDTSWTSGHTNTGELFF | TGTGACACTTCGTGGACTAGCGGGCACACGAACACCGGGGAGCTGTTTTTT
many | TRBJ2-2 | TRBD2 | TRBV2 | CASSIPTGTRLAGELFF | TGTGCCAGCAGTATACCAACCGGGACTAGGCTCGCCGGGGAGCTGTTTTTT
- | TRBJ1-1 | - | TRBV18 | CASSPDVPRAAELGEAFF | TGTGCCAGCTCGCCCGACGTGCCACGGGCAGCTGAGTTGGGTGAAGCTTTCTTT
many | TRBJ1-2 | - | TRBV7-2 | CASSLFVVAGYTF | TGTGCCAGCAGCTTATTTGTTGTGGCCGGCTACACCTTC
many | TRBJ2-1 | - | TRBV11-2 | CASSFLALTYEQFF | TGTGCCAGCAGCTTTTTGGCCCTTACATATGAGCAGTTCTTC
few | TRBJ1-2 | - | TRBV27 | CASMDTVRYGYTF | TGTGCCAGCATGGACACAGTGCGCTATGGCTACACCTTC
few | TRBJ1-5 | - | TRBV28 | CASSPPNQPQHF | TGTGCCAGCAGTCCCCCCAATCAGCCCCAGCATTTT
- | TRBJ1-5 | - | TRBV7-9 | CASSFGSDQPQHF | TGTGCCAGCAGCTTTGGGAGTGACCAGCCCCAGCATTTT
many | TRBJ1-2 | TRBD1 | TRBV5-1 | CASSLFQGEGGYTF | TGCGCCAGCAGCTTGTTCCAGGGGGAGGGTGGCTACACCTTC
many | TRBJ2-3 | - | TRBV10-2 | CASSDSALTDTQYF | TGCGCCAGCAGTGATTCTGCCCTCACAGATACGCAGTATTTT
- | TRBJ2-7 | - | TRBV7-3 | CAGGGPYEQYF | TGTGCCGGCGGGGGCCCCTACGAGCAGTACTTC
many | TRBJ2-3 | TRBD2 | TRBV12-3/TRBV12-4 | CASSWTSGRTDTQYF | TGTGCCAGCAGCTGGACTAGCGGGAGGACAGATACGCAGTATTTT
- | TRBJ2-7 | - | TRBV20-1 | CSVDGVGSYEQYF | TGCAGTGTTGACGGTGTGGGTTCCTACGAGCAGTACTTC
many | TRBJ1-2 | - | TRBV15 | CATSRVEANYGYTF | TGTGCCACCAGCAGAGTAGAAGCTAACTATGGCTACACCTTC
many | TRBJ2-5 | - | TRBV9 | CASSAAMYQETQYF | TGTGCCAGCAGTGCCGCGATGTACCAAGAGACCCAGTACTTC
many | TRBJ1-1 | - | TRBV6-5 | CASSYSRGDTEAFF | TGTGCCAGCAGTTACTCGAGAGGGGACACTGAAGCTTTCTTT
- | TRBJ1-2 | - | TRBV3-1 | CASSQGFGRAGYGYTF | TGTGCCAGCAGCCAAGGCTTTGGTAGGGCTGGCTATGGCTACACCTTC
many | TRBJ2-7 | - | TRBV24-1 | CATSDFRAGSYEQYF | TGTGCCACCAGTGATTTTCGGGCAGGCTCCTACGAGCAGTACTTC
many | TRBJ2-7 | - | TRBV20-1 | CSARGRADYEQYF | TGCAGTGCCAGGGGAAGGGCGGATTACGAGCAGTACTTC
medium-sized | TRBJ1-3 | - | TRBV6-5 | CASSYSYPGERNTIYF | TGTGCCAGCAGTTACTCGTACCCAGGGGAGCGAAACACCATATATTTT
many | TRBJ1-4 | TRBD1 | TRBV6-1 | CASTEPPGGWEKLFF | TGTGCCAGCACCGAGCCACCAGGGGGCTGGGAAAAACTGTTTTTT
- | TRBJ2-7 | - | TRBV20-1 | CSAKDANGLWEQYF | TGCAGTGCTAAGGACGCAAACGGCTTATGGGAGCAGTACTTC
few | TRBJ2-7 | TRBD1 | TRBV19 | CASSAGGLSYEQYF | TGTGCCAGTAGTGCAGGGGGCCTATCCTACGAGCAGTACTTC
- | TRBJ1-5 | - | TRBV5-4 | CASSLANRAPYSNQPQHF | TGTGCCAGCAGCTTGGCTAACAGGGCTCCCTATAGCAATCAGCCCCAGCATTTT
- | TRBJ1-1 | - | TRBV2 | CAILSEGAEAFF | TGTGCCATCCTTAGTGAGGGTGCTGAAGCTTTCTTT
few | TRBJ2-7 | - | TRBV11-2 | CASSLDPSYEQYF | TGTGCCAGCAGCTTAGACCCCTCCTACGAGCAGTACTTC
- | TRBJ2-7 | - | TRBV12-3/TRBV12-4 | CARSPLGGSSFAQYF | TGTGCCCGCAGTCCATTGGGGGGCAGTTCCTTCGCGCAGTACTTC
- | TRBJ2-7 | TRBD1 | TRBV20-1 | CSSPLDRGLEQYF | TGCAGTTCCCCTCTGGACAGGGGGCTCGAGCAGTACTTC
many | TRBJ1-5 | TRBD1 | TRBV19 | CASVTGTGGNQPQHF | TGTGCCAGTGTAACCGGGACAGGGGGCAATCAGCCCCAGCATTTT
many | TRBJ1-1 | - | TRBV5-1 | CASRSSTVTEAFF | TGCGCCAGCAGAAGCTCGACAGTCACTGAAGCTTTCTTT
many | TRBJ2-5 | - | TRBV4-1 | CASSQQETQYF | TGCGCCAGCAGCCAACAAGAGACCCAGTACTTC
many | TRBJ2-2 | TRBD1 | TRBV19 | CASSILNYGDRTPGELFF | TGTGCCAGTAGTATCTTAAATTACGGGGACAGGACTCCCGGGGAGCTGTTTTTT
- | TRBJ1-6 | - | TRBV6-5 | CASSHWEASSNSPLHF | TGTGCCAGCAGTCACTGGGAGGCTTCCTCCAATTCACCCCTCCACTTT
few | TRBJ1-1 | - | TRBV19 | CASRQGRHTEAFF | TGTGCCAGTAGGCAGGGGAGGCACACTGAAGCTTTCTTT
many | TRBJ1-2 | TRBD1 | TRBV4-1 | CASSGDRASRIHGYTF | TGCGCCAGCAGCGGCGACAGGGCCAGTAGGATCCATGGCTACACCTTC
- | TRBJ1-3 | - | TRBV7-2 | CASSLGGYFGNTIYF | TGTGCCAGCAGCTTGGGGGGTTATTTTGGAAACACCATATATTTT
many | TRBJ1-2 | TRBD1 | TRBV3-1 | CASSQGTGANYGYTF | TGTGCCAGCAGCCAAGGGACAGGAGCTAACTATGGCTACACCTTC
- | TRBJ2-2 | TRBD1 | TRBV2 | CACRGQCVGGELFF | TGTGCCTGCAGGGGACAGTGTGTTGGCGGGGAGCTGTTTTTT